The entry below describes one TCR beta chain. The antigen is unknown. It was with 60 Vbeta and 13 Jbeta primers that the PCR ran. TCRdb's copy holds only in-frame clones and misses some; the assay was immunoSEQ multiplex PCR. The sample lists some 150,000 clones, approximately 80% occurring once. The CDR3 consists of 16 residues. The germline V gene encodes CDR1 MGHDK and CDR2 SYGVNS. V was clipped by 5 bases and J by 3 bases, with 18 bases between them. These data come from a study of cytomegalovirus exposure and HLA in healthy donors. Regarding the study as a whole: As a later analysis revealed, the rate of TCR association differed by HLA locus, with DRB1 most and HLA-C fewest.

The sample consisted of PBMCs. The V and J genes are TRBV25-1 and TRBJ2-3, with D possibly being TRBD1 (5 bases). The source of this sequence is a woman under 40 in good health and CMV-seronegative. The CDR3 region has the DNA TGTGCCAGCAGTAAACAGGTCGCGAGCTTTACAGATACGCAGTATTTT. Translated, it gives CASSKQVASFTDTQYF.